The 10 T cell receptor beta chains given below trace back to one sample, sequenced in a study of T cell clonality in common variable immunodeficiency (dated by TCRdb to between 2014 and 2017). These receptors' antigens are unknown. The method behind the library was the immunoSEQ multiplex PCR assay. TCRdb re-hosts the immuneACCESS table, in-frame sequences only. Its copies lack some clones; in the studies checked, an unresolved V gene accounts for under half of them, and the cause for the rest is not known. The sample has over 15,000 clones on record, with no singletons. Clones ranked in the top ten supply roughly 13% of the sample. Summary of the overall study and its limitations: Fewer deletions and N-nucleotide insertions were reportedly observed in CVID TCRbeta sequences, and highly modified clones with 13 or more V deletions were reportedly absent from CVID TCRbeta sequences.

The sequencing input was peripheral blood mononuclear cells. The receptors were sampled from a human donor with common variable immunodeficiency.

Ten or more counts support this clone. The part of the CDR3 DNA that was read is TGCAGTGCTAGAGATAGGGGTCGACGGAGCTATGGC. It codes for CSARDRGRRSYG. The whole CDR3 protein reads CSARDRGRRSYGYTF. The chain has TRBV20-1 and TRBJ1-2, with D tentatively TRBD1 (5 bases). The read ends 3 residues shy of where the CDR3 ends; the end is completed using the germline J gene. V lost 0 bases and J 4 bases, leaving 15 bases between the germline ends. CDR3 length: 15 residues. Germline V gene sequence: CDR1 DFQATT, CDR2 SNEGSKA (reference sequence).

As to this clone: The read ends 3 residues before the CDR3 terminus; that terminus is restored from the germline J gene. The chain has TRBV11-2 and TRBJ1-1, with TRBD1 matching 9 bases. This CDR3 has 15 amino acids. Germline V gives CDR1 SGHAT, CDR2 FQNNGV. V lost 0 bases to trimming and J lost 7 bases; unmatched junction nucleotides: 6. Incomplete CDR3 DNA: TGTGCCAGCAGCTTAGAAGGGACAGGGAGGGGTGAA. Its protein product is CASSLEGTGRGE. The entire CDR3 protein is CASSLEGTGRGEAFF.

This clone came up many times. The sequenced part of the CDR3 DNA is TGCAGTGCTAGAGGAGACAGGGGGCTGGGGAGCAATCAGCCC. As protein: CSARGDRGLGSNQP. The CDR3, in full, reads CSARGDRGLGSNQPQHF. The chain recombines TRBV20-1 with TRBJ1-5, with 10 bases that match TRBD1. From the germline J gene comes the end of the CDR3, since the read stops 3 residues before it. The CDR3 length is 17 residues. Trimming cost V 1 base and J 1 base; bases outside gene matches: 7. Per germline, CDR1 DFQATT and CDR2 SNEGSKA (reference sequence).

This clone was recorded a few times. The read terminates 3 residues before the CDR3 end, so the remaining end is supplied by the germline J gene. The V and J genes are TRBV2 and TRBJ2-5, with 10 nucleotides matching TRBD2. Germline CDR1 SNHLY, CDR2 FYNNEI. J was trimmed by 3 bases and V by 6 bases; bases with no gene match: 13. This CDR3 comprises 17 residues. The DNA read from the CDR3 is TGTGCCAGCAGCCCCCTAGCGGGGGCCGTTGGTGAAGAGACC. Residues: CASSPLAGAVGEET. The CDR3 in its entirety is CASSPLAGAVGEETQYF.

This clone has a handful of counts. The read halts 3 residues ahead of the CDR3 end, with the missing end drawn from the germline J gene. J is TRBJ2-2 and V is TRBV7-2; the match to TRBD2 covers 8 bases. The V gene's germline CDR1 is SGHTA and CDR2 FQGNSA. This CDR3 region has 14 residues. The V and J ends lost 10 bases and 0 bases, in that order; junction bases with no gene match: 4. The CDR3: CATSGGANTGELFF. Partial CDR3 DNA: TGTGCCACCTCGGGGGGGGCGAACACCGGGGAG.

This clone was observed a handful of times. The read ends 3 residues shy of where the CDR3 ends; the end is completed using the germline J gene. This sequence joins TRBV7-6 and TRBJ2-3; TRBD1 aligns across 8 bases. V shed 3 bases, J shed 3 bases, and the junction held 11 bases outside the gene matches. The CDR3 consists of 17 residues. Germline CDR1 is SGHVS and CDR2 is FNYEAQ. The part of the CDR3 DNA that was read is TGTGCCAGCAGCTTTAGGGCGAGCAGGGGGCTTACAGATACG. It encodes CASSFRASRGLTDT. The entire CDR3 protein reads CASSFRASRGLTDTQYF.

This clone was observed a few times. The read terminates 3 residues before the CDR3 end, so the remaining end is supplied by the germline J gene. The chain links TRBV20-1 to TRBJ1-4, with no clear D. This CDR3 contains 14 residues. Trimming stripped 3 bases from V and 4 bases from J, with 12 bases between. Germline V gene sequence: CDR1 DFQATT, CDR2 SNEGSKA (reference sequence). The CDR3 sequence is CSASRQQDNEKLFF. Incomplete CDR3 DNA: TGCAGTGCTAGCAGGCAGCAAGATAATGAAAAA.

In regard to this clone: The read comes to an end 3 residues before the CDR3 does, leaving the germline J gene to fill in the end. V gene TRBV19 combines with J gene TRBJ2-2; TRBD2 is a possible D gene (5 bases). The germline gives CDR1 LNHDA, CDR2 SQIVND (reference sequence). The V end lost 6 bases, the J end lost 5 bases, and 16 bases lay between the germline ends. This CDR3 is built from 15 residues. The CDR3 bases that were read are TGTGCCAGTAGAAAGGACGGGGTTCGGACCGGGGAG. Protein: CASRKDGVRTGE. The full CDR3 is CASRKDGVRTGELFF.

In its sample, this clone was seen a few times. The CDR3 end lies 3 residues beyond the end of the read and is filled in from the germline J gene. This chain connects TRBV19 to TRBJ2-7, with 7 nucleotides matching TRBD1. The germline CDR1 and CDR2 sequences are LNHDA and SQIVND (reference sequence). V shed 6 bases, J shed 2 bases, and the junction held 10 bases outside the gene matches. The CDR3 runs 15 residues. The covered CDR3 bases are TGTGCCAGTAGCATAAACAGGGGTGGGACCTACGAG. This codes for CASSINRGGTYE. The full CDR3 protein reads CASSINRGGTYEQYF.

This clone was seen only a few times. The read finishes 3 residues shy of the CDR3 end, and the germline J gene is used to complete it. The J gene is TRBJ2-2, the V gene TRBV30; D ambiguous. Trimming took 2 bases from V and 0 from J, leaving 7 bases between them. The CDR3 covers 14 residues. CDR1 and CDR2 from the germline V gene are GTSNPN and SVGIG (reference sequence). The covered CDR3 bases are TGTGCCTGGAGTAAACGGGCGAACACCGGGGAG. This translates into CAWSKRANTGE. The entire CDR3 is CAWSKRANTGELFF.